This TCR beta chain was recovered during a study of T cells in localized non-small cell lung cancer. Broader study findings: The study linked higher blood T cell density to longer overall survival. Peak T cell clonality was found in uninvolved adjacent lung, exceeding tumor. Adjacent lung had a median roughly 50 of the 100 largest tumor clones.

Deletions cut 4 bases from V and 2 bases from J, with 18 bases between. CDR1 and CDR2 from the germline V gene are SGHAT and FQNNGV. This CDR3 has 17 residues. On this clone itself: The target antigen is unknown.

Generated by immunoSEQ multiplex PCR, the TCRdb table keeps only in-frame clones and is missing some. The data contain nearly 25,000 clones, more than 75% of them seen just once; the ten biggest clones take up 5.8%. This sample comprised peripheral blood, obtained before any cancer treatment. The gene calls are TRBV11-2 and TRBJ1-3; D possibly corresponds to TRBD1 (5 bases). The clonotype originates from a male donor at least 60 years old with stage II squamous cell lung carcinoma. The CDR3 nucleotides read TGTGCCAGCAGCTCCCCCGGACGGGCCAGGGCTGGAAACACCATATATTTT. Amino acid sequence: CASSSPGRARAGNTIYF.